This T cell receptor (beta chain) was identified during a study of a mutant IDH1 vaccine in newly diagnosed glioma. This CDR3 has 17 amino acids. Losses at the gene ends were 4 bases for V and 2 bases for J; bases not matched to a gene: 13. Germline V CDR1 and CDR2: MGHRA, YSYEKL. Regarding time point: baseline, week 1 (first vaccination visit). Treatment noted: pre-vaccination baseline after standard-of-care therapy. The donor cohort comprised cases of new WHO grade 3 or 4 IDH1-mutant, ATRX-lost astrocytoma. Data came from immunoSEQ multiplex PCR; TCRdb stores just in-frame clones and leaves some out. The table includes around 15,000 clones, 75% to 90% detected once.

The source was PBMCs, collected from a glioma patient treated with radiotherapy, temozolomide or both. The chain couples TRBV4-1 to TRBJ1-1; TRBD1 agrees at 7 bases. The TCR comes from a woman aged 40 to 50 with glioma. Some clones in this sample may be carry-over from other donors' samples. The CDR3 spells CASSPTRDSKSNTEAFF. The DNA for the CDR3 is TGCGCCAGCAGCCCCACCAGGGACAGCAAATCCAACACTGAAGCTTTCTTT.